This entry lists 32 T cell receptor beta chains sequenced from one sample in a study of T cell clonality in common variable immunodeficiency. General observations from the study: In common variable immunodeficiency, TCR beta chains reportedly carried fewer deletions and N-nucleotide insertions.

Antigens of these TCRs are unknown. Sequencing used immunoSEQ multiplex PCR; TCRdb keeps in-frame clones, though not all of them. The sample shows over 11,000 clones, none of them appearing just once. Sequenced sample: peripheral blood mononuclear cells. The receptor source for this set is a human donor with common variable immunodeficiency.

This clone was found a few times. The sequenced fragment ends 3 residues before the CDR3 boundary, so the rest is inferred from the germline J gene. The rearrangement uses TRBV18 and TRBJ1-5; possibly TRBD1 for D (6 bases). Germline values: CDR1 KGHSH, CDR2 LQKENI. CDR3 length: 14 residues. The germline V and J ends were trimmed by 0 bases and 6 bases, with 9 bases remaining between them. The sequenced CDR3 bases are TGTGCCAGCTCACCACCGTTAGGGGGTCAGCCC. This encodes CASSPPLGGQP. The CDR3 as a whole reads CASSPPLGGQPQHF. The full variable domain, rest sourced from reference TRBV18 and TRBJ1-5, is NAGVMQNPRHLVRRRGQEARLRCSPMKGHSHVYWYRQLPEEGLKFMVYLQKENIIDESGMPKERFSAEFPKEGPSILRIQQVVRGDSAAYFCASSPPLGGQPQHFGDGTRLSIL.

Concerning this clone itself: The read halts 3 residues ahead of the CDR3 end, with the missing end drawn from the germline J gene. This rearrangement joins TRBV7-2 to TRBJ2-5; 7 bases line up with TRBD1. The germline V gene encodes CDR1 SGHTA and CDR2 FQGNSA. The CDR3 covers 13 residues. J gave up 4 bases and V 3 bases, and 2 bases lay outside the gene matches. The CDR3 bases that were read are TGTGCCAGCAGCTTTTACAGGGGAGAGACC. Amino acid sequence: CASSFYRGET. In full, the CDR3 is CASSFYRGETQYF.

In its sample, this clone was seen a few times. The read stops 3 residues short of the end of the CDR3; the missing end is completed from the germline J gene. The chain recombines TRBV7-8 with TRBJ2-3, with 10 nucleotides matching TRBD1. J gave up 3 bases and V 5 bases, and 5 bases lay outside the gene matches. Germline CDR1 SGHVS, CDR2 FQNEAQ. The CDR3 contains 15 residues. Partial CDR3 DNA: TGTGCCAGCAGCCAGACAGGGGGCCGAACAGATACG. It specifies CASSQTGGRTDT. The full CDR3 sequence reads CASSQTGGRTDTQYF.

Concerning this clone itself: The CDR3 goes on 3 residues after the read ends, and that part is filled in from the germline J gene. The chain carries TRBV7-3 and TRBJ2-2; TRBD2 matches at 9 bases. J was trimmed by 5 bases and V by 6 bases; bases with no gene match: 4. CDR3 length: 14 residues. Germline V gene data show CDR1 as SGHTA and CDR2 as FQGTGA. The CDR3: CASRPGLATGELFF. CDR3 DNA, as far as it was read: TGTGCCAGCAGGCCGGGACTAGCAACCGGGGAG.

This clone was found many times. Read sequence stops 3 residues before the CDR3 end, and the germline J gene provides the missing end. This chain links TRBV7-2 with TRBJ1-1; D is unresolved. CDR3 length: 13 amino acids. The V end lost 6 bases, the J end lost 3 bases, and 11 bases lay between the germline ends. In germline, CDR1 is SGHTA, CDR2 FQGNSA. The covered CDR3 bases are TGTGCCAGCAGTCAGCAGGTGGACACTGAA. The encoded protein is CASSQQVDTE. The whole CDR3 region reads CASSQQVDTEAFF.

The CDR3 bases that were read are TGTGCCAGTAGTATAGCAGGGAATTACTCACCC. This gives the protein CASSIAGNYSP. The CDR3 as a whole reads CASSIAGNYSPLHF. The V gene is TRBV19, the J gene TRBJ1-6; D is perhaps TRBD1 (5 bases). The read falls 3 residues short of the CDR3 end, and the missing part is taken from the germline J gene. Trimming removed 1 base at V and 10 bases at J, with 11 bases between. CDR1 and CDR2 (germline): LNHDA, SQIVND (reference sequence). The CDR3 loop spans 14 amino acids.

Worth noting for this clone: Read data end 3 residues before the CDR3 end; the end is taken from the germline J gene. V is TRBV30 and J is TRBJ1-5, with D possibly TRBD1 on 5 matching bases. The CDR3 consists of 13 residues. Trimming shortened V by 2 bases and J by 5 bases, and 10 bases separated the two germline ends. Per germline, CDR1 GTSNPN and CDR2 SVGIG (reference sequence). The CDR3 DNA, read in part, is TGTGCCTGGAGTTGGAAGGGGTATCAGCCC. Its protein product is CAWSWKGYQP. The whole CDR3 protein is CAWSWKGYQPQHF.

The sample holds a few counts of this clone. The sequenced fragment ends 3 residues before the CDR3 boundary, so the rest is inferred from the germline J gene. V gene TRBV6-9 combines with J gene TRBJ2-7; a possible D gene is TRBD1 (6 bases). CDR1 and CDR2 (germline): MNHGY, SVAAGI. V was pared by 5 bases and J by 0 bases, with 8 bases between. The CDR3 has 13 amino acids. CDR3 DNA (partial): TGTGCCAGCAGTAGGGACACCTCCTACGAG. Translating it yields CASSRDTSYE. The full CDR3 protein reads CASSRDTSYEQYF.

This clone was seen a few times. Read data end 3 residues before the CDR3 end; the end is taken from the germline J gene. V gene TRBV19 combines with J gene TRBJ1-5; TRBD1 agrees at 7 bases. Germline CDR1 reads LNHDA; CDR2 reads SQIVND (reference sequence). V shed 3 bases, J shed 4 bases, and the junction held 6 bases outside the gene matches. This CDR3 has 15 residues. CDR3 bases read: TGTGCCAGTAGTATGGGACAGAGGACAAATCAGCCC. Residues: CASSMGQRTNQP. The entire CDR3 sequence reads CASSMGQRTNQPQHF.

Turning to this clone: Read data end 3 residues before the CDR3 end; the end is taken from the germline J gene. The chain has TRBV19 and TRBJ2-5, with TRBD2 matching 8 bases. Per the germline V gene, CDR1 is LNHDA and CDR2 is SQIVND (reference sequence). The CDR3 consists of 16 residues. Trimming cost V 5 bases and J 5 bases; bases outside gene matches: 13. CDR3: CASSPGGTPHEETQYF. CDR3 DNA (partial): TGTGCCAGTAGTCCGGGGGGGACACCCCACGAGGAGACC.

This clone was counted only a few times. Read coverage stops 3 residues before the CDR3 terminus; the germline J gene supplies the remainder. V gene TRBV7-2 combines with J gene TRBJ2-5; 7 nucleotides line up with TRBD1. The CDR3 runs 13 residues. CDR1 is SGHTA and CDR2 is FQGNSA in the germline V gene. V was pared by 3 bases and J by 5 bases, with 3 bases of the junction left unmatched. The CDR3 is CASSFRGRETQYF. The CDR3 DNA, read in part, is TGTGCCAGCAGCTTTAGGGGGCGGGAGACC.

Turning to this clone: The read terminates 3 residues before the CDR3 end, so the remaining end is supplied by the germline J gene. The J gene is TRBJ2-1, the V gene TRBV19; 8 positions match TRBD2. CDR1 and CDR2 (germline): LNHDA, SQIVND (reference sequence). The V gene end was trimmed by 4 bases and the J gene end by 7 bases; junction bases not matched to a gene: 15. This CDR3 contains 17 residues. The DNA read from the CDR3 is TGTGCCAGTAGTACCCCCGGGCGGGGGGTAGTGGGTAATGAG. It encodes CASSTPGRGVVGNE. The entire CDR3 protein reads CASSTPGRGVVGNEQFF.

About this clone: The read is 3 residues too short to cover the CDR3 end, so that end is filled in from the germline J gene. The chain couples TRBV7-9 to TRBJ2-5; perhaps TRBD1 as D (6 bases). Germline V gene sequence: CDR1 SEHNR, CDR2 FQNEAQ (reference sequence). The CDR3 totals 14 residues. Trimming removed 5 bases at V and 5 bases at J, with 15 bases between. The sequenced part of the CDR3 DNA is TGTGCCAGCAGCCCACAGGGCCCCTGGGAGACC. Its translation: CASSPQGPWET. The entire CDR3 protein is CASSPQGPWETQYF.

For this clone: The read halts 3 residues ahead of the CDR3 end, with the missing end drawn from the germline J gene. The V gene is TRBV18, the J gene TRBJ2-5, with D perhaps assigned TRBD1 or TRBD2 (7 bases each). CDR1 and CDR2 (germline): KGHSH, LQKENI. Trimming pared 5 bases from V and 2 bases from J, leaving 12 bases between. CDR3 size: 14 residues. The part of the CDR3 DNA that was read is TGTGCCAGCTCAGCAGGGGGAGGGCAAGAGACC. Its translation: CASSAGGGQET. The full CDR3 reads CASSAGGGQETQYF. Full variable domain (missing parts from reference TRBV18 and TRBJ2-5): NAGVMQNPRHLVRRRGQEARLRCSPMKGHSHVYWYRQLPEEGLKFMVYLQKENIIDESGMPKERFSAEFPKEGPSILRIQQVVRGDSAAYFCASSAGGGQETQYFGPGTRLLVL.

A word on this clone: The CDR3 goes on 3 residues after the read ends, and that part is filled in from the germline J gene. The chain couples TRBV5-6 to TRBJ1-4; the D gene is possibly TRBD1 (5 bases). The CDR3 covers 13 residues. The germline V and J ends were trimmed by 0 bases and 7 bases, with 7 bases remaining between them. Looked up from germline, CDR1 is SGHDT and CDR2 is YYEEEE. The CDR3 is CASSLGRVEKLFF. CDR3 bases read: TGTGCCAGCAGCTTGGGCAGGGTTGAAAAA.

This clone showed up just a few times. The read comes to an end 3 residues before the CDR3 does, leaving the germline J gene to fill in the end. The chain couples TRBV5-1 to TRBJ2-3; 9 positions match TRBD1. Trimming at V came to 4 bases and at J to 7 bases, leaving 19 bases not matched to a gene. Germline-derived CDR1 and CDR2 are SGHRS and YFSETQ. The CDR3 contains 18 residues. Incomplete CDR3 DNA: TGCGCCAGCAGCCCAACCTCCACCGGGACAGGGAATCCATATACG. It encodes CASSPTSTGTGNPYT. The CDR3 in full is CASSPTSTGTGNPYTQYF. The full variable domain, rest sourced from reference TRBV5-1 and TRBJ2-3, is KAGVTQTPRYLIKTRGQQVTLSCSPISGHRSVSWYQQTPGQGLQFLFEYFSETQRNKGNFPGRFSGRQFSNSRSEMNVSTLELGDSALYLCASSPTSTGTGNPYTQYFGPGTRLTVL.

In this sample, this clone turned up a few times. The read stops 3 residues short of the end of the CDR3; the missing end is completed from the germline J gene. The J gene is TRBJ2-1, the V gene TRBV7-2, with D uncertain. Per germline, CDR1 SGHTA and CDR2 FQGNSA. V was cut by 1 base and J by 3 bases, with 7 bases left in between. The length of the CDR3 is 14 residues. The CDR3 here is CASSLGQSYNEQFF. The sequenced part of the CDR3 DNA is TGTGCCAGCAGCTTAGGGCAGAGCTACAATGAG. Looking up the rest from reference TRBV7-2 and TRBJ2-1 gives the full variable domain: GAGVSQSPSNKVTEKGKDVELRCDPISGHTALYWYRQSLGQGLEFLIYFQGNSAPDKSGLPSDRFSAERTGGSVSTLTIQRTQQEDSAVYLCASSLGQSYNEQFFGPGTRLTVL.

The part of the CDR3 DNA that was read is TGTGCCAGCAGTGCAGGGGCCCAGAACACTGAA. This encodes CASSAGAQNTE. The entire CDR3 protein is CASSAGAQNTEAFF. The chain has TRBV6-1 and TRBJ1-1; weak D call: TRBD1 (6 bases). Read data end 3 residues before the CDR3 end; the end is taken from the germline J gene. This CDR3 has 14 amino acids. Trimming took 4 bases from V and 1 from J, leaving 10 bases between them. The germline gives CDR1 MNHNS, CDR2 SASEGT.

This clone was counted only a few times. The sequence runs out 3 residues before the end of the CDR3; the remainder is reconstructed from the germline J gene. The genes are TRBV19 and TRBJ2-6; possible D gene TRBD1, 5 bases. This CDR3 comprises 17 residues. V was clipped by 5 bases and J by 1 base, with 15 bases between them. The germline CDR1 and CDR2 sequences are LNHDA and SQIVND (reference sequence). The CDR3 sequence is CASSPIDYRSGANVLTF. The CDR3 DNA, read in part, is TGTGCCAGTAGTCCCATAGATTACAGGTCTGGGGCCAACGTC.

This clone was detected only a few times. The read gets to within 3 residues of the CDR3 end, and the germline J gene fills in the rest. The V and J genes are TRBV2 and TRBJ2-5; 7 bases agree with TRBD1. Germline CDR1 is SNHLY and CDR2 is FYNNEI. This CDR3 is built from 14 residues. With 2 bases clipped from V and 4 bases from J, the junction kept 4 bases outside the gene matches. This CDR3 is CASSERTGTETQYF. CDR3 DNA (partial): TGTGCCAGCAGTGAACGGACAGGAACAGAGACC.

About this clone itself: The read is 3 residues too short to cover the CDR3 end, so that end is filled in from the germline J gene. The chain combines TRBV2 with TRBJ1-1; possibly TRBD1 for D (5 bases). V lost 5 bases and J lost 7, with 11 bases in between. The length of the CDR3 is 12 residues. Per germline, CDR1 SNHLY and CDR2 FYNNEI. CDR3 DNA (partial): TGTGCCAGCAGTCAGGGAACAGGTGAA. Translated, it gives CASSQGTGE. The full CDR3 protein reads CASSQGTGEAFF.

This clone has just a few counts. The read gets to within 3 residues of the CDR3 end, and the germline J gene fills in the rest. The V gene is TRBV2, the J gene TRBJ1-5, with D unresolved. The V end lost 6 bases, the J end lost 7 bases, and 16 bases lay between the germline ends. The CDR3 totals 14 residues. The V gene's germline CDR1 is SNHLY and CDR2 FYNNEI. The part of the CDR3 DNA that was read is TGTGCCAGCAGCCTTTTTAGGGAGCGGCAGCCC. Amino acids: CASSLFRERQP. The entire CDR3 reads CASSLFRERQPQHF.

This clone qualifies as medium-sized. The sequenced part of the CDR3 DNA is TGCAGTGCCCCCCAGGGGGGTGGC. This gives the protein CSAPQGGG. The CDR3 as a whole reads CSAPQGGGYTF. The chain couples TRBV20-1 to TRBJ1-2, with TRBD1 matching over 7 bases. Sequencing ends 3 residues short of the CDR3 end; the germline J gene provides the rest. J was trimmed by 7 bases and V by 6 bases; bases with no gene match: 5. This CDR3 is built from 11 residues. CDR1 is DFQATT and CDR2 is SNEGSKA in the germline V gene (reference sequence).

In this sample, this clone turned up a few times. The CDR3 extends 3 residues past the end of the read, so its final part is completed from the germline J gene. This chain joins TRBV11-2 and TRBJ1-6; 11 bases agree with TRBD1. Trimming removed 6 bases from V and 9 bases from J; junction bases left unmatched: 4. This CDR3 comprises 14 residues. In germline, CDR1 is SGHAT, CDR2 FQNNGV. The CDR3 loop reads CASSTGTGGSPLHF. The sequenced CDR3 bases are TGTGCCAGCAGTACCGGGACAGGGGGTTCACCC.

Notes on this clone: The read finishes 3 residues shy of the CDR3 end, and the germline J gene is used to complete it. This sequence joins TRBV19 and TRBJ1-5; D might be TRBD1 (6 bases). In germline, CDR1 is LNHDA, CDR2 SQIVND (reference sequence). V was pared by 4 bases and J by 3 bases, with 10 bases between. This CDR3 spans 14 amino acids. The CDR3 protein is CASSTQGNNQPQHF. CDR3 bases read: TGTGCCAGTAGTACACAGGGTAACAATCAGCCC.

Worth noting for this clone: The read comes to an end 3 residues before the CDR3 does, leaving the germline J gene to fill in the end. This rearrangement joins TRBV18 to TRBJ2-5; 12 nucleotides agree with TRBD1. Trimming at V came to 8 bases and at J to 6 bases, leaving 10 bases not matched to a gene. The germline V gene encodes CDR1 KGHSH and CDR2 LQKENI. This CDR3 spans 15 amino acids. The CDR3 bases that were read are TGTGCCAGCACGACCGGGACAGGGGGCGGAAAGACC. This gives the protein CASTTGTGGGKT. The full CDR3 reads CASTTGTGGGKTQYF. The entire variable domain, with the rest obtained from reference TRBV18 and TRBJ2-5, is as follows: NAGVMQNPRHLVRRRGQEARLRCSPMKGHSHVYWYRQLPEEGLKFMVYLQKENIIDESGMPKERFSAEFPKEGPSILRIQQVVRGDSAAYFCASTTGTGGGKTQYFGPGTRLLVL.

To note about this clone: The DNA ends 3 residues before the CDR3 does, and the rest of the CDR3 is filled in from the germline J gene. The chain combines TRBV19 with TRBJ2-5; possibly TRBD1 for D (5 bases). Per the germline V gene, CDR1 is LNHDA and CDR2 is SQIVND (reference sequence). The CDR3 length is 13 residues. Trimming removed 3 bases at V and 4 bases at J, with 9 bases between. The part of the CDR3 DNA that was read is TGTGCCAGTAGTATCGACAGAGGAGAGACC. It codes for CASSIDRGET. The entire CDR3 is CASSIDRGETQYF.

The part of the CDR3 DNA that was read is TGTGCCAGCTCCAGGACAGGGGGGGATGGC. It translates to CASSRTGGDG. The whole CDR3 region reads CASSRTGGDGYTF. The V and J genes are TRBV18 and TRBJ1-2; TRBD1 aligns across 10 bases. The sequence runs out 3 residues before the end of the CDR3; the remainder is reconstructed from the germline J gene. The CDR3 totals 13 residues. V lost 6 bases and J lost 6; bases outside the gene matches: 4. Germline V gives CDR1 KGHSH, CDR2 LQKENI. The variable domain in full, completed from reference TRBV18 and TRBJ1-2, reads NAGVMQNPRHLVRRRGQEARLRCSPMKGHSHVYWYRQLPEEGLKFMVYLQKENIIDESGMPKERFSAEFPKEGPSILRIQQVVRGDSAAYFCASSRTGGDGYTFGSGTRLTVV.

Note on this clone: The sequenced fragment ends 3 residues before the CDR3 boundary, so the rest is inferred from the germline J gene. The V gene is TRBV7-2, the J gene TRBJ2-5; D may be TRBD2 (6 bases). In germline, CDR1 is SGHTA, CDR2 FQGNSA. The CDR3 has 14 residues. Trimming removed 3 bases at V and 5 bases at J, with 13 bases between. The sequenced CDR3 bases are TGTGCCAGCAGCTTCCTCGGGACTCGGGAGACC. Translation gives CASSFLGTRET. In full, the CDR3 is CASSFLGTRETQYF.

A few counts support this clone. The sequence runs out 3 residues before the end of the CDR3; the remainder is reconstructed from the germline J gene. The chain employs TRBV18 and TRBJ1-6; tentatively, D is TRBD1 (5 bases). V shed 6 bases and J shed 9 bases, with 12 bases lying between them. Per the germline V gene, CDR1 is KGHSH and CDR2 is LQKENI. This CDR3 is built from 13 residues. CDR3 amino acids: CASSSRVCSPLHF. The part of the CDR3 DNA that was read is TGTGCCAGCTCTTCCAGGGTATGTTCACCC. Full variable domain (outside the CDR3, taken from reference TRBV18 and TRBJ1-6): NAGVMQNPRHLVRRRGQEARLRCSPMKGHSHVYWYRQLPEEGLKFMVYLQKENIIDESGMPKERFSAEFPKEGPSILRIQQVVRGDSAAYFCASSSRVCSPLHFGNGTRLTVT.

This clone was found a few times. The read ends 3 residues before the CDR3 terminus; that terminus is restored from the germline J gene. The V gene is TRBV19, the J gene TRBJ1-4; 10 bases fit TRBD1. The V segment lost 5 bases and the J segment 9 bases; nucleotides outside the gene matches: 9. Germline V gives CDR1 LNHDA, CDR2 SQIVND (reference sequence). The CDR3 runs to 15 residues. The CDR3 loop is CASSGFGTGDQKLFF. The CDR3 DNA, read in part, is TGTGCCAGTAGTGGATTTGGGACAGGGGACCAAAAA. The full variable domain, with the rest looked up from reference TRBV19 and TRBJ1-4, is DGGITQSPKYLFRKEGQNVTLSCEQNLNHDAMYWYRQDPGQGLRLIYYSQIVNDFQKGDIAEGYSVSREKKESFPLTVTSAQKNPTAFYLCASSGFGTGDQKLFFGSGTQLSVL.

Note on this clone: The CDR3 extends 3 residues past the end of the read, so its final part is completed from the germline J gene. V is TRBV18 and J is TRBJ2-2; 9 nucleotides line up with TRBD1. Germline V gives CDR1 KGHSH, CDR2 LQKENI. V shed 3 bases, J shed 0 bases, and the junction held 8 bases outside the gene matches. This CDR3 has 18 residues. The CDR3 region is CASSPFQDRGTNTGELFF. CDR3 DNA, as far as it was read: TGTGCCAGCTCACCCTTTCAGGACAGGGGCACGAACACCGGGGAG.